This T cell receptor beta chain was recorded in a study of circulating and synovial CD4+ cells in juvenile arthritis. Sequencing used immunoSEQ multiplex PCR; TCRdb keeps in-frame clones, though not all of them. Of around 3,600 clones in the sample, roughly 80% were seen once. Samples derive from patients with active juvenile idiopathic arthritis. Input material: CD4+ T cells from synovial fluid. This TCR derives from a human donor with juvenile idiopathic arthritis.

The CDR3 DNA reads TGCGCCAGCACCACAGACTTTGACCGGGGAAAACTGTTTTTT. Translating it yields CASTTDFDRGKLFF. This sequence joins TRBV5-1 and TRBJ1-4; D remains unclear. Germline V gene data show CDR1 as SGHRS and CDR2 as YFSETQ. Trimming shortened V by 6 bases and J by 10 bases, and 19 bases separated the two germline ends. The CDR3 is made up of 14 amino acids.